One and the same sample provided the 14 T cell receptor beta chains below, sequenced in a study of blood T cell repertoires in COVID-19. TCRdb keeps only in-frame clones here, not all; method: immunoSEQ multiplex PCR. This repertoire shows roughly 130,000 clones, about 83% found once; its top ten account for almost 9%. The specimen was peripheral blood. All receptors derive from a man aged 30-40 years with COVID-19, enrolled during active disease.

The chain is built from TRBV4-2 and TRBJ2-1, with TRBD2 matching over 7 bases. Germline values: CDR1 LGHNA, CDR2 YNFKEQ. This CDR3 contains 15 residues. The V and J ends lost 1 base and 4 bases, in that order; junction bases with no gene match: 4. Written as DNA, the CDR3 is TGTGCCAGCAGCCAAGCGTCTAGCGGATACAATGAGCAGTTCTTC. This encodes CASSQASSGYNEQFF.

This chain uses TRBV27 with TRBJ2-4, with D possibly TRBD1 on 6 matching bases. Germline loops: CDR1 MNHEY, CDR2 SMNVEV (reference sequence). Trimming took off 3 bases at V and 0 bases at J, with 9 bases between the two ends. The CDR3 runs 15 residues. DNA of the CDR3: TGTGCCAGCAGTTTTCTGGACAGAGCCAAAAACATTCAGTACTTC. Translating gives CASSFLDRAKNIQYF.

The chain combines TRBV7-9 with TRBJ1-3, with 7 positions matching TRBD1. Germline V gene sequence: CDR1 SEHNR, CDR2 FQNEAQ (reference sequence). The CDR3 contains 16 residues. The V segment lost 4 bases and the J segment 4 bases; nucleotides outside the gene matches: 10. CDR3 residues: CASSSRGGQGGNTIYF. The CDR3 nucleotides are TGTGCCAGCAGCTCTAGAGGGGGCCAAGGAGGAAACACCATATATTTT.

V and J are TRBV11-2 and TRBJ1-1; no clear D. The germline gives CDR1 SGHAT, CDR2 FQNNGV. V lost 0 bases to trimming and J lost 4 bases, with 9 bases between them. The CDR3 is 14 residues long. The CDR3 DNA reads TGTGCCAGCAGCTTAGATTCGGGGTCCACTGAAGCTTTCTTT. Amino acids: CASSLDSGSTEAFF.

The V and J genes are TRBV5-1 and TRBJ1-1; D gene unclear. This CDR3 is built from 15 residues. Germline V gene sequence: CDR1 SGHRS, CDR2 YFSETQ. Trimming took off 0 bases at V and 7 bases at J, with 16 bases between the two ends. This CDR3 is CASSLGTAHTGEAFF. CDR3 sequence (DNA): TGCGCCAGCAGCTTGGGCACGGCACATACGGGTGAAGCTTTCTTT.

The chain has TRBV11-2 and TRBJ2-1; TRBD2 matches at 8 bases. Trimming took 5 bases from V and 0 from J; bases not matched to a gene: 3. CDR1 and CDR2 from the germline V gene are SGHAT and FQNNGV. The CDR3 contains 15 residues. In DNA, the CDR3 is TGTGCCAGCAGCCCTAGCGGGTCCTCCTACAATGAGCAGTTCTTC. It encodes CASSPSGSSYNEQFF. The whole variable domain, remainder taken from reference TRBV11-2 and TRBJ2-1, is EAGVAQSPRYKIIEKRQSVAFWCNPISGHATLYWYQQILGQGPKLLIQFQNNGVVDDSQLPKDRFSAERLKGVDSTLKIQPAKLEDSAVYLCASSPSGSSYNEQFFGPGTRLTVL.

This clone was observed a few times. Here the CDR3 reads CATTSTGGSREQYF. CDR3 nucleotides: TGTGCCACCACCTCGACAGGGGGTTCCCGCGAGCAGTACTTC. The rearrangement joins TRBV15 to TRBJ2-7; 9 nucleotides line up with TRBD1. The germline V gene encodes CDR1 LNHNV and CDR2 YYDKDF (reference sequence). The CDR3 extends over 14 amino acids. The V gene end was trimmed by 7 bases and the J gene end by 6 bases; junction bases not matched to a gene: 10.

The chain combines TRBV3-1 (or the pseudogene TRBV3-2) with TRBJ2-4, with TRBD2 identical over 7 bases. This CDR3 contains 21 residues. V was pared by 4 bases and J by 0 bases, with 21 bases of the junction left unmatched. Looked up from germline, CDR1 is LGHDT and CDR2 is YNNKEL (reference sequence). The CDR3 reads CASSPGTKGPDPSLAKNIQYF. CDR3 bases: TGTGCCAGCAGCCCGGGGACTAAGGGGCCCGACCCCTCTTTAGCCAAAAACATTCAGTACTTC.

This chain uses TRBV10-3 with TRBJ2-2; 8 bases are a match to TRBD1. CDR1 and CDR2 (germline): ENHRY, SYGVKD. Germline trimming cut 7 bases from V and 7 bases from J; bases unmatched to any gene: 8. There are 14 residues in the CDR3. CDR3: CAITQGAGNGELFF. CDR3 coding DNA: TGTGCCATCACCCAGGGGGCAGGAAACGGGGAGCTGTTTTTT.

The DNA for the CDR3 is TGTGCCAGCAGCTTGGAGGAGACTAGTGGAAATGAGCAGTTCTTC. It specifies CASSLEETSGNEQFF. The chain uses TRBV5-4 and TRBJ2-1, with D maybe TRBD2 (6 bases). Germline CDR1 and CDR2: SGHNT and YYREEE (reference sequence). This CDR3 has 15 amino acids. V was cut by 0 bases and J by 7 bases, with 14 bases left in between.

The rearrangement links TRBV7-9 to TRBJ2-4, with 8 bases fitting TRBD2. Trimming at V came to 5 bases and at J to 0 bases, leaving 6 bases not matched to a gene. CDR1 SEHNR and CDR2 FQNEAQ come from the germline V gene (reference sequence). The CDR3 extends over 16 amino acids. The CDR3 DNA sequence: TGTGCCAGCAGCCTACTTCTAGCGGGAGCCAAAAACATTCAGTACTTC. Its protein is CASSLLLAGAKNIQYF.

V and J are TRBV2 and TRBJ2-7, with TRBD1 matching over 7 bases. Germline V gene sequence: CDR1 SNHLY, CDR2 FYNNEI. This CDR3 is built from 14 residues. With V trimmed by 6 bases and J by 0 bases, 5 bases remained unmatched. CDR3 DNA sequence: TGTGCCAGCAGCCCGGGACAGCGCTCCTACGAGCAGTACTTC. It yields the protein CASSPGQRSYEQYF.

CDR3 nucleotide sequence: TGTGCCAGCAGTGGTAGACAGGTCCCATACACCATATATTTT. It translates to CASSGRQVPYTIYF. The chain uses TRBV28 and TRBJ1-3, with D possibly matching TRBD1 (6 bases). CDR1 and CDR2 (germline): MDHEN, SYDVKM. Trimming took 5 bases from V and 8 from J, leaving 16 bases between them. This CDR3 has 14 amino acids.

In its sample, this clone was seen once. V gene TRBV28 combines with J gene TRBJ2-7; 7 nucleotides align to TRBD2. This CDR3 contains 15 residues. Germline V gene lookup returns CDR1 MDHEN and CDR2 SYDVKM. The junction had 6 bases not matched to a gene; V was cut back by 3 bases and J by 1 base. The CDR3: CASSFPRGKSYEQYF. CDR3 DNA: TGTGCCAGCAGTTTTCCGCGGGGGAAATCCTACGAGCAGTACTTC.